The 9 T cell receptor beta chains below were found in one sample sequenced in a study of blood T cell repertoires in COVID-19. Some clones are missing from TCRdb's copy, which holds only in-frame ones; the method was immunoSEQ multiplex PCR. The sample lists roughly 410,000 clones; around 87% were seen once. Input material: peripheral blood. These receptors were collected from a woman between 55 and 75 years old with COVID-19, enrolled during active disease.

The chain carries TRBV9 and TRBJ1-6; TRBD1 matches at 9 bases. This CDR3 contains 15 residues. After removal of 3 bases from V and 5 bases from J, the junction contained 3 bases not matched to a gene. CDR1 and CDR2 from the germline V gene are SGDLS and YYNGEE. CDR3 in DNA: TGTGCCAGCAGCGAGGGGGACAGGGATAATTCACCCCTCCACTTT. Translated: CASSEGDRDNSPLHF.

This clone was seen a few times. This chain uses TRBV4-1 with TRBJ2-7; no firm D call. Germline V gives CDR1 MGHRA, CDR2 YSYEKL. This CDR3 is built from 17 residues. Trimming stripped 0 bases from V and 6 bases from J, with 21 bases between. CDR3: CASSQDLRIASGSEQYF. In DNA form, the CDR3 reads TGCGCCAGCAGCCAAGATCTTCGCATAGCATCCGGCTCCGAGCAGTACTTC.

The V gene is TRBV19, the J gene TRBJ2-3; 9 nucleotides agree with TRBD1. The CDR3 loop spans 16 amino acids. J lost 6 bases, V lost 5 bases, and 12 bases had no gene match. The germline V gene has CDR1 LNHDA and CDR2 SQIVND (reference sequence). As DNA, the CDR3 is TGTGCCAGTAGTGGACGACAGGGGGGTTGGGTCGATACGCAGTATTTT. Its translation: CASSGRQGGWVDTQYF. Combining the CDR3 with reference TRBV19 and TRBJ2-3 gives the whole variable domain DGGITQSPKYLFRKEGQNVTLSCEQNLNHDAMYWYRQDPGQGLRLIYYSQIVNDFQKGDIAEGYSVSREKKESFPLTVTSAQKNPTAFYLCASSGRQGGWVDTQYFGPGTRLTVL.

This rearrangement joins TRBV4-1 to TRBJ2-3; 7 bases line up with TRBD1. CDR3 size: 16 residues. From germline, CDR1 is MGHRA and CDR2 YSYEKL. V lost 3 bases to trimming and J lost 1 base; unmatched junction nucleotides: 7. The CDR3 DNA reads as TGCGCCAGCAGCCAGAACAGGGGTGGGGGCACAGATACGCAGTATTTT. Translating gives CASSQNRGGGTDTQYF.

There are a few counts of this clone. The chain links TRBV19 to TRBJ2-2; 8 bases are a match to TRBD1. CDR1 is LNHDA and CDR2 is SQIVND in the germline V gene (reference sequence). CDR3 length: 14 amino acids. V lost 6 bases and J lost 3; bases outside the gene matches: 3. Written as DNA, the CDR3 is TGTGCCAGTAGGATCAGGGGGCACACCGGGGAGCTGTTTTTT. It is translated as CASRIRGHTGELFF.

The chain employs TRBV19 and TRBJ1-4; 7 nucleotides line up with TRBD1. CDR3 length: 14 amino acids. Germline-derived CDR1 and CDR2 are LNHDA and SQIVND (reference sequence). The ends lost 6 bases at V and 6 bases at J; junction bases unmatched: 7. The CDR3 is CASRTGQRHEKLFF. The CDR3 nucleotides read TGTGCCAGTAGGACGGGACAGCGACATGAAAAACTGTTTTTT.

The rearrangement links TRBV7-3 to TRBJ2-1; D is unresolved. Germline V gene sequence: CDR1 SGHTA, CDR2 FQGTGA. The CDR3 totals 12 residues. The V and J ends lost 3 bases and 7 bases respectively, with 7 bases between them. The CDR3 is CASSFEANEQFF. The CDR3 nucleotides are TGTGCCAGCAGCTTTGAGGCGAATGAGCAGTTCTTC.

The DNA of the CDR3 is TGTGCCAGCAATGGCAGGGGCACCGGGGAGCTGTTTTTT. Translating gives CASNGRGTGELFF. The chain is built from TRBV11-1 and TRBJ2-2; the D gene is possibly TRBD1 (6 bases). This CDR3 has 13 amino acids. V dropped 7 bases and J dropped 4 bases, with 10 bases sitting between them. Germline values: CDR1 SGHAT, CDR2 FQDESV (reference sequence).

This chain joins TRBV5-8 and TRBJ2-2; D gene ambiguous. Germline V lookup: CDR1 SGHTS, CDR2 YDEGEE. The V end lost 5 bases, the J end lost 3 bases, and 11 bases lay between the germline ends. There are 14 residues in the CDR3. CDR3 in amino acids: CASRIGWDTGELFF. The CDR3 region has the DNA TGTGCCAGCAGAATCGGGTGGGACACCGGGGAGCTGTTTTTT.